One sample yielded the 21 T cell receptor beta chains listed below, sequenced in a study of T cells in Graves' hyperthyroidism and ophthalmopathy. The TCR beta CDR3 regions underwent amplification using RNA transcripts as the source. Initially, a first-round RT-PCR of the TCR CDR3 employed the HTBI primer set. Using its own MiXCR run on the multiplex PCR reads, TCRdb lists one record per CDR3 protein. The sample gives approximately 300,000 distinct CDR3 sequences, 15% to 20% of which show up once; approximately 60% is in the top ten. Sequencing used blood. These receptor sequences come from a woman in her sixties with Graves' ophthalmopathy.

V usage is TRBV7-8 and J usage is TRBJ2-7; TRBD1 agrees at 10 bases. With V trimmed by 8 bases and J by 3 bases, 16 bases remained unmatched. The CDR3 spans 17 residues. CDR1 SGHVS and CDR2 FQNEAQ come from the germline V gene. CDR3 region: CASHPLSAGTGVYEQYF. CDR3 DNA sequence: TGTGCCAGCCACCCATTGTCCGCCGGGACAGGGGTCTACGAGCAGTACTTC. Full variable domain (missing parts from reference TRBV7-8 and TRBJ2-7): GAGVSQSPRYKVAKRGQDVALRCDPISGHVSLFWYQQALGQGPEFLTYFQNEAQLDKSGLPSDRFFAERPEGSVSTLKIQRTQQEDSAVYLCASHPLSAGTGVYEQYFGPGTRLTVT.

This clonotype was detected ten times or more. The CDR3 nucleotides are TGTGCCAGTAAATACAGCTCCTACGAGCAGTACTTC. The encoded protein is CASKYSSYEQYF. The chain joins TRBV12-3 or TRBV12-4 to TRBJ2-7; D is ambiguous. CDR3 size: 12 residues. V dropped 9 bases and J dropped 0 bases, with 9 bases sitting between them.

The chain couples TRBV20-1 to TRBJ1-5, with D possibly TRBD1 on 6 matching bases. The V gene's germline CDR1 is DFQATT and CDR2 SNEGSKA (reference sequence). The ends were cut back, 6 bases at V and 6 bases at J, with 18 bases in the middle. This CDR3 contains 14 residues. CDR3 nucleotide sequence: TGCAGTGCAGTACCAGGGGCCTTTCTTCAGCCCCAGCATTTT. Amino acids: CSAVPGAFLQPQHF.

This clonotype was found many times. V and J are TRBV28 and TRBJ2-7; D gene ambiguous. The CDR3 has 15 residues. Trimming pared 5 bases from V and 0 bases from J, leaving 14 bases between. The germline CDR1 and CDR2 sequences are MDHEN and SYDVKM. The CDR3 is CASSRYRASSYEQYF. For the CDR3, the DNA is TGTGCCAGCAGTCGCTATCGGGCGAGCTCCTACGAGCAGTACTTC.

Ten or more counts support this clonotype. The CDR3 sequence: CASRRSSSYNEQFF. In nucleotides, the CDR3 is TGTGCCAGCAGGCGATCAAGCTCCTACAATGAGCAGTTCTTC. The rearrangement links TRBV12-3 or TRBV12-4 to TRBJ2-1; no definite D call. Trimming shortened V by 6 bases and J by 0 bases, and 9 bases separated the two germline ends. The length of the CDR3 is 14 residues.

The rearrangement links TRBV3-1 to TRBJ2-5, with 10 nucleotides matching TRBD2. The junction had 11 bases not matched to a gene; V was cut back by 3 bases and J by 4 bases. The CDR3 is 17 residues long. The germline V gene encodes CDR1 LGHDT and CDR2 YNNKEL (reference sequence). CDR3 DNA: TGTGCCAGCAGCCAGGCTACTAGCGGGGAGAGGCGAGAGACCCAGTACTTC. This sequence encodes CASSQATSGERRETQYF.

This clonotype was counted at least ten times. The chain recombines TRBV7-3 with TRBJ2-5; D perhaps matches TRBD1 (6 bases). Between the trimmed V and J ends, which lost 6 bases and 2 bases, there was a span of 10 bases. CDR1 is SGHTA, CDR2 FQGTGA, per germline. This CDR3 contains 13 residues. DNA of the CDR3: TGTGCCAGCAGTCAGGACAGACAAGAGACCCAGTACTTC. Translated: CASSQDRQETQYF.

This clonotype was counted a few times. This chain connects TRBV5-1 to TRBJ2-5; 7 bases map to TRBD2. The CDR3 spans 14 residues. Trimming cost V 1 base and J 4 bases; bases outside gene matches: 4. Germline loops: CDR1 SGHRS, CDR2 YFSETQ. In DNA, the CDR3 is TGCGCCAGCAGCTTGTATACGGGAGGAGAGACCCAGTACTTC. It codes for CASSLYTGGETQYF.

This clonotype was counted ten times or more. This chain uses TRBV28 with TRBJ2-7; the D gene is possibly TRBD1 (6 bases). Germline loops: CDR1 MDHEN, CDR2 SYDVKM. Trimming took off 5 bases at V and 4 bases at J, with 12 bases between the two ends. This CDR3 is built from 13 residues. CDR3 in DNA: TGTGCCAGCAGTGGGGACGGGACATACGAGCAGTACTTC. Translating it yields CASSGDGTYEQYF.

There are a few counts of this clonotype. The chain combines TRBV27 with TRBJ1-4, with D uncertain. The CDR3 is 15 amino acids. V lost 5 bases to trimming and J lost 0 bases, with 10 bases between them. Germline-derived CDR1 and CDR2 are MNHEY and SMNVEV (reference sequence). CDR3 nucleotide sequence: TGTGCCAGCAGTGCAACAGTTGCAACTAATGAAAAACTGTTTTTT. This gives the protein CASSATVATNEKLFF.

J is TRBJ1-2 and V is TRBV5-1; the match to TRBD1 covers 12 bases. V dropped 3 bases and J dropped 7; count of bases not matched to a gene: 7. The length of the CDR3 is 15 residues. Per germline, CDR1 SGHRS and CDR2 YFSETQ. The CDR3 DNA reads TGCGCCAGCAGCTCCGGGACAGGGGGCGCCAGTGGCTACACCTTC. Its protein is CASSSGTGGASGYTF.

Ten or more counts support this clonotype. The rearrangement joins TRBV9 to TRBJ2-6, with TRBD2 matching 7 bases. This CDR3 has 19 residues. CDR1 and CDR2 (germline): SGDLS, YYNGEE. Trimming at V came to 0 bases and at J to 0 bases, leaving 9 bases not matched to a gene. The CDR3 DNA follows: TGTGCCAGCAGCGTAGGAACGGCTAGCGGAGACTCTGGGGCCAACGTCCTGACTTTC. Translated: CASSVGTASGDSGANVLTF.

This clonotype turned up a few times. The chain couples TRBV7-9 to TRBJ1-5; D possibly corresponds to TRBD1 (6 bases). V lost 5 bases, J lost 0 bases, and 20 bases lay in between. This CDR3 region has 18 residues. The germline V gene encodes CDR1 SEHNR and CDR2 FQNEAQ (reference sequence). The CDR3 sequence is CASSRYHKTGNSNQPQHF. CDR3 DNA: TGTGCCAGCAGCCGATACCATAAGACAGGTAATAGCAATCAGCCCCAGCATTTT.

This clonotype was recorded many times. This chain joins TRBV4-1 and TRBJ2-1, with 7 bases fitting TRBD2. Trimming at V came to 6 bases and at J to 1 base, leaving 3 bases not matched to a gene. This CDR3 is built from 14 residues. CDR1 is MGHRA, CDR2 YSYEKL, per germline. DNA of the CDR3: TGCGCCAGCAGGCTAGCGGTTTCCTACAATGAGCAGTTCTTC. This gives the protein CASRLAVSYNEQFF.

The chain couples TRBV20-1 to TRBJ2-7, with 9 bases aligning to TRBD1. V gave up 5 bases and J gave up 1 base; unmatched junction bases: 0. Germline CDR1 and CDR2: DFQATT and SNEGSKA (reference sequence). CDR3 length: 12 residues. The DNA for the CDR3 is TGCAGTGCTGGGACAGGGTCCTACGAGCAGTACTTC. It specifies CSAGTGSYEQYF.

The rearrangement joins TRBV4-3 to TRBJ1-2; unclear D gene. CDR1 is LGHNA and CDR2 is YSLEER in the germline V gene. CDR3 length: 15 residues. V was trimmed by 0 bases and J by 4 bases, leaving 12 bases between them. The CDR3 sequence is CASSQEVGSFYGYTF. The CDR3 DNA reads TGCGCCAGCAGCCAAGAAGTGGGTTCGTTCTATGGCTACACCTTC.

This clonotype was observed a single time. This chain links TRBV12-3 or TRBV12-4 with TRBJ2-5; D remains ambiguous. The CDR3 contains 13 residues. Trimming left V 2 bases short and J 5 bases short, with 9 bases between. The CDR3 DNA follows: TGTGCCAGCAGTTTAATGCGACGGGAGACCCAGTACTTC. Protein product: CASSLMRRETQYF.

This clonotype came up many times. The chain recombines TRBV7-2 with TRBJ1-1; D unresolved. Germline V gives CDR1 SGHTA, CDR2 FQGNSA. V was pared by 2 bases and J by 3 bases, with 7 bases between. This CDR3 comprises 13 residues. CDR3 nucleotide sequence: TGTGCCAGCAGCTTATTCTGGGACACTGAAGCTTTCTTT. Protein sequence: CASSLFWDTEAFF.

A few counts support this clonotype. This rearrangement joins TRBV5-1 to TRBJ2-2; 8 bases are a match to TRBD1. CDR3 length: 16 residues. Trimming took 4 bases from V and 0 from J; bases not matched to a gene: 5. Looked up from germline, CDR1 is SGHRS and CDR2 is YFSETQ. CDR3 amino acids: CASSRTGNPNTGELFF. The CDR3 region has the DNA TGCGCCAGCAGCAGGACAGGGAACCCGAACACCGGGGAGCTGTTTTTT.

This clonotype has just a few counts. V is TRBV5-4 and J is TRBJ1-2; 9 positions agree with TRBD1. This CDR3 comprises 14 residues. The V gene end was trimmed by 4 bases and the J gene end by 8 bases; junction bases not matched to a gene: 9. CDR1 and CDR2 (germline): SGHNT, YYREEE (reference sequence). CDR3 loop: CASSRDRVSSGYTF. CDR3 sequence (DNA): TGTGCCAGCAGCAGGGACAGGGTTTCGTCAGGCTACACCTTC.

This clonotype appeared a single time. This may be a read error, as it is one base from a much larger clone. The chain employs TRBV5-1 and TRBJ2-1; D gene unclear. The germline CDR1 and CDR2 sequences are SGHRS and YFSETQ. There are 12 residues in the CDR3. The CDR3 sequence is CASSSDYSEQFF. CDR3 sequence (DNA): TGCGCCAGCAGCTCTGATTACAGTGAGCAGTTCTTC.